The 10 T cell receptor beta chains below were found in one sample sequenced in a study of cytomegalovirus exposure and HLA in healthy donors. Use of 60 Vbeta and 13 Jbeta primers characterized the PCR. TCRdb's copy holds only in-frame clones and misses some; the assay was immunoSEQ multiplex PCR. Among 84,000 or so clones listed, approximately 60% were seen once. Material for sequencing was PBMCs. The receptors were sampled from a woman aged 25 to 39 in good health and CMV-seropositive.

The chain combines TRBV11-3 with TRBJ1-1; D may be TRBD1 (5 bases). CDR1 and CDR2 from the germline V gene are SGHNT and YENEEA. The CDR3 length is 12 residues. V lost 4 bases and J lost 4, with 7 bases in between. The CDR3 nucleotides are TGTGCCAGCAGCTCAGGGCTCACTGAAGCTTTCTTT. Its protein is CASSSGLTEAFF.

This clone was counted a few times. The rearrangement links TRBV4-3 to TRBJ1-1; D gene unclear. The germline CDR1 and CDR2 sequences are LGHNA and YSLEER. Trimming pared 4 bases from V and 1 base from J, leaving 13 bases between. This CDR3 has 15 residues. CDR3 sequence reads: CASSPGFIANTEAFF. Here the CDR3 DNA reads TGCGCCAGCAGCCCGGGGTTTATCGCGAACACTGAAGCTTTCTTT.

The V gene is TRBV9, the J gene TRBJ1-1; no reliable D call. Per the germline V gene, CDR1 is SGDLS and CDR2 is YYNGEE. The CDR3 extends over 15 amino acids. Between the trimmed V and J ends, which lost 1 base and 7 bases, there was a span of 17 bases. CDR3 in amino acids: CASSVSPTAGCEAFF. The CDR3 coding sequence is TGTGCCAGCAGCGTAAGCCCCACGGCGGGTTGTGAAGCTTTCTTT.

The chain joins TRBV7-8 to TRBJ1-5, with D perhaps TRBD1 (5 bases). The CDR3 sequence is 14 residues long. Trimming pared 3 bases from V and 7 bases from J, leaving 13 bases between. Per the germline V gene, CDR1 is SGHVS and CDR2 is FQNEAQ. CDR3 DNA: TGTGCCAGCAGCTTGACAGCGACGGGCCAGCCCCAGCATTTT. This codes for CASSLTATGQPQHF.

J is TRBJ2-7 and V is TRBV25-1; possibly TRBD1 for D (5 bases). The CDR3 runs to 13 residues. Looked up from germline, CDR1 is MGHDK and CDR2 is SYGVNS. Trimming pared 5 bases from V and 5 bases from J, leaving 13 bases between. The CDR3 region has the DNA TGTGCCAGCAGTAAAATCTCAGGGAACGAGCAGTACTTC. Its protein product is CASSKISGNEQYF.

The chain combines TRBV5-1 with TRBJ2-2; perhaps TRBD1 as D (5 bases). Between the trimmed V and J ends, which lost 5 bases and 0 bases, there was a span of 8 bases. Germline CDR1 SGHRS, CDR2 YFSETQ. The length of the CDR3 is 14 residues. In DNA form, the CDR3 reads TGCGCCAGCAGAGAGGACACGAACACCGGGGAGCTGTTTTTT. This gives the protein CASREDTNTGELFF.

CDR3 nucleotides: TGTGCCAGCAGTGAAGGTAGAGGGAAAAGGACTAATGAAAAACTGTTTTTT. This codes for CASSEGRGKRTNEKLFF. This chain links TRBV2 with TRBJ1-4, with no clear D. This CDR3 has 17 amino acids. The germline gives CDR1 SNHLY, CDR2 FYNNEI. With 1 base removed from V and 2 bases from J, the gap between germline ends came to 14 bases.

The genes are TRBV28 and TRBJ2-5; a possible D gene is TRBD2 (6 bases). The germline gives CDR1 MDHEN, CDR2 SYDVKM. The CDR3 consists of 15 residues. V lost 8 bases and J 3 bases, leaving 19 bases between the germline ends. CDR3 nucleotides: TGTGCCAGCTTCACCGAACTTAGCGGAAAAGAGACCCAGTACTTC. As protein: CASFTELSGKETQYF.

The rearrangement links TRBV4-2 to TRBJ2-1; 11 bases are shared with TRBD2. The CDR3 sequence is 17 residues long. Germline CDR1 LGHNA, CDR2 YNFKEQ. The V gene end was trimmed by 0 bases and the J gene end by 6 bases; junction bases not matched to a gene: 7. The CDR3 nucleotides read TGTGCCAGCAGCCAAGATGCAGGACTAGCGGGTCTCAATGAGCAGTTCTTC. It encodes CASSQDAGLAGLNEQFF.

This clone came up a few times. The chain is built from TRBV9 and TRBJ1-1; D is uncertain. The germline CDR1 and CDR2 sequences are SGDLS and YYNGEE. Trimming took off 3 bases at V and 5 bases at J, with 17 bases between the two ends. This CDR3 has 15 amino acids. The CDR3 DNA sequence: TGTGCCAGCAGCGCCGACTATCTAAGAAAGACTGAAGCTTTCTTT. Its protein product is CASSADYLRKTEAFF.